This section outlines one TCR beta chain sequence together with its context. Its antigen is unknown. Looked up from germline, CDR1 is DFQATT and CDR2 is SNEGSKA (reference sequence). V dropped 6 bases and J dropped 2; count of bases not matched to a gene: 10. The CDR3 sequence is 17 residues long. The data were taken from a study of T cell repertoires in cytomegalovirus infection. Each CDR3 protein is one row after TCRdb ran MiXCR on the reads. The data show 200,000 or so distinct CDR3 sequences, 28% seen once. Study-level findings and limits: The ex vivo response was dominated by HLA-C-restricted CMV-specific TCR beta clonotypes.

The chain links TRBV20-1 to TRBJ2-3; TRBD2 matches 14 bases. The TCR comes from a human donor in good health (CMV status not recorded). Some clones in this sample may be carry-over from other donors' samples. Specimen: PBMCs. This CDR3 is CSAVGLAGDYLTDTQYF. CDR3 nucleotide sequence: TGCAGTGCGGTGGGACTAGCGGGGGATTACCTCACAGATACGCAGTATTTT.